The next 29 T cell receptor beta chains were all read from a single sample in a study of CD8+ T cells in alopecia areata. Treatment indicated: oral pan-JAK inhibitor, 5-10 mg twice daily. Sequencing used cDNA as its template, made by extracting RNA and reverse transcribing it. Measured with immunoSEQ multiplex PCR; TCRdb has only the in-frame clones, and not every one. The sample has approximately 100,000 clones; around 86% are singletons. This sample comprised CD8+ T cells sorted from blood, obtained between weeks 30 and 35, from a patient treated with tofacitinib. The receptors come from a human donor with alopecia areata.

The chain couples TRBV12-5 to TRBJ1-1, with a weak D call TRBD1 (5 bases). Trimming cost V 1 base and J 8 bases, with 11 bases left between them. CDR1 and CDR2 (germline): LGHNT, FRNRAP. This CDR3 spans 13 amino acids. The CDR3 region is CASGLGQGREAFF. The CDR3 DNA is TGTGCTAGTGGTTTGGGGCAGGGAAGAGAAGCTTTCTTT.

The chain joins TRBV6-6 to TRBJ2-2, with a weak D call TRBD1 (6 bases). V gave up 10 bases and J gave up 6 bases, with 15 bases separating them. In germline, CDR1 is MNHNY, CDR2 SVGAGI (reference sequence). This CDR3 comprises 13 residues. The CDR3 region is CATKGDGSGELFF. In DNA form, the CDR3 reads TGTGCCACCAAGGGGGATGGTTCCGGGGAGCTGTTTTTT.

In regard to this clone: Other nucleotide sequences in the sample specify the same CDR3. The rearrangement joins TRBV5-1 to TRBJ2-7; the match to TRBD2 covers 7 bases. Germline trimming cut 0 bases from V and 2 bases from J; bases unmatched to any gene: 2. Germline loops: CDR1 SGHRS, CDR2 YFSETQ. The CDR3 is 14 residues long. The chain's CDR3 is CASSLEGRAYEQYF. The DNA for the CDR3 is TGCGCCAGCAGCTTGGAAGGGAGGGCCTACGAGCAGTACTTC.

This chain uses TRBV7-9 with TRBJ2-7; no clear D. V lost 4 bases, J lost 4 bases, and 11 bases lay in between. Germline values: CDR1 SEHNR, CDR2 FQNEAQ (reference sequence). CDR3 length: 13 residues. The CDR3 here is CASSSRTGYEQYF. As DNA, the CDR3 is TGTGCCAGCAGCTCCCGGACCGGATACGAGCAGTACTTC.

The V and J genes are TRBV7-9 and TRBJ2-7, with D unclear. V was pared by 4 bases and J by 3 bases, with 16 bases between. CDR1 and CDR2 from the germline V gene are SEHNR and FQNEAQ (reference sequence). The CDR3 totals 15 residues. DNA for the CDR3: TGTGCCAGCAGCTACCCGGCATTCCAGAACTACGAGCAGTACTTC. This codes for CASSYPAFQNYEQYF. Full variable domain (remainder filled in from reference TRBV7-9 and TRBJ2-7): DTGVSQNPRHKITKRGQNVTFRCDPISEHNRLYWYRQTLGQGPEFLTYFQNEAQLEKSRLLSDRFSAERPKGSFSTLEIQRTEQGDSAMYLCASSYPAFQNYEQYFGPGTRLTVT.

This clone was observed a handful of times. The chain joins TRBV29-1 to TRBJ2-1; no clear D. V shed 5 bases and J shed 0 bases, with 8 bases lying between them. This CDR3 comprises 13 residues. Germline CDR1 and CDR2: SQVTM and ANQGSEA. In nucleotides, the CDR3 is TGCAGCGTTTCCGACGGCTCCTACAATGAGCAGTTCTTC. This encodes CSVSDGSYNEQFF.

V and J are TRBV30 and TRBJ1-3, with TRBD1 matching over 7 bases. The trim removed 3 bases at V and 0 bases at J, leaving 5 bases unmatched. The germline V gene has CDR1 GTSNPN and CDR2 SVGIG (reference sequence). The CDR3 runs to 15 residues. CDR3 nucleotides: TGTGCCTGGAGGAAGGGGGCACACTCTGGAAACACCATATATTTT. It yields the protein CAWRKGAHSGNTIYF.

The chain recombines TRBV5-4 with TRBJ1-2; TRBD1 matches at 9 bases. The CDR3 is 13 amino acids. Trimming cost V 3 bases and J 8 bases; bases outside gene matches: 5. CDR1 is SGHNT and CDR2 is YYREEE in the germline V gene (reference sequence). The CDR3 loop is CASSSRTGEGYTF. CDR3 DNA sequence: TGTGCCAGCAGCTCCCGGACAGGGGAAGGCTACACCTTC.

This clone was seen a few times. The chain couples TRBV23-1 to TRBJ2-3, with 10 bases aligning to TRBD2. TRBV23-1 is an ORF, and what it does is uncertain. This CDR3 is built from 18 residues. V lost 3 bases and J lost 3; bases outside the gene matches: 12. The DNA of the CDR3 is TGCGCCAGCAGTCACAGGGGAGCGGGGGGGCGAGGAACAGATACGCAGTATTTT. As protein: CASSHRGAGGRGTDTQYF.

V gene TRBV4-1 combines with J gene TRBJ2-4; 14 nucleotides agree with TRBD2. Losses at the gene ends were 5 bases for V and 9 bases for J; bases not matched to a gene: 9. Germline values: CDR1 MGHRA, CDR2 YSYEKL. The CDR3 is made up of 16 amino acids. This CDR3 is CASSYTGLAGEGIQYF. The DNA of the CDR3 is TGCGCCAGCAGCTACACGGGACTAGCGGGAGAAGGCATTCAGTACTTC.

The rearrangement uses TRBV2 and TRBJ2-2; the D gene could be TRBD1 or TRBD2 (5 bases each). Germline loops: CDR1 SNHLY, CDR2 FYNNEI. The CDR3 spans 13 residues. Trimming pared 10 bases from V and 0 bases from J, leaving 9 bases between. CDR3: CATGAANTGELFF. Written as DNA, the CDR3 is TGTGCCACCGGGGCAGCGAACACCGGGGAGCTGTTTTTT.

V gene TRBV6-6 combines with J gene TRBJ1-2; TRBD1 might be the D (5 bases). Germline V lookup: CDR1 MNHNY, CDR2 SVGAGI (reference sequence). V lost 2 bases and J lost 0, with 7 bases in between. This CDR3 region has 14 residues. This chain's CDR3 is CASSYAGSNYGYTF. The CDR3 bases are TGTGCCAGCAGTTACGCAGGGTCTAACTATGGCTACACCTTC.

The table lists this clone with a few counts. This chain connects TRBV19 to TRBJ2-4, with TRBD1 identical over 7 bases. Germline V gene data show CDR1 as LNHDA and CDR2 as SQIVND (reference sequence). The CDR3 is 16 amino acids. Trimming at V came to 4 bases and at J to 5 bases, leaving 11 bases not matched to a gene. Here the CDR3 DNA reads TGTGCCAGTAGTACCCCCCCCGAGGGGGCTGAAAACATTCAGTACTTC. It encodes CASSTPPEGAENIQYF.

This chain connects TRBV7-8 to TRBJ1-1; 9 positions match TRBD1. The CDR3 is made up of 17 amino acids. CDR1 and CDR2 (germline): SGHVS, FQNEAQ. The V gene end was trimmed by 0 bases and the J gene end by 4 bases; junction bases not matched to a gene: 9. The CDR3, as DNA: TGTGCCAGCAGCTTAGCCCCGGGACAGGGTGTTGGCACTGAAGCTTTCTTT. As protein: CASSLAPGQGVGTEAFF.

The chain carries TRBV19 and TRBJ2-1; D is ambiguous. The CDR3 has 13 amino acids. Germline CDR1 and CDR2: LNHDA and SQIVND (reference sequence). Between the trimmed V and J ends, which lost 10 bases and 0 bases, there was a span of 10 bases. The CDR3 region is CATSTSSYNEQFF. The CDR3 DNA reads TGTGCCACATCTACGAGCTCCTACAATGAGCAGTTCTTC.

The V call is TRBV5-1, the J call TRBJ2-7, with TRBD2 as a possible D gene (5 bases). CDR3 length: 14 residues. CDR1 is SGHRS, CDR2 YFSETQ, per germline. The V gene lost 2 bases and the J gene lost 2 bases, with 11 bases spanning the gap. The CDR3 protein is CASSFWTGTYEQYF. The CDR3 nucleotides read TGCGCCAGCAGCTTTTGGACGGGAACCTACGAGCAGTACTTC.

This clone showed up just a few times. This chain connects TRBV29-1 to TRBJ2-1; TRBD2 might be the D (6 bases). The CDR3 spans 14 residues. V lost 3 bases and J 4 bases, leaving 13 bases between the germline ends. Germline values: CDR1 SQVTM, CDR2 ANQGSEA. The CDR3 region is CSVDAGRRYNEQFF. CDR3 bases: TGCAGCGTTGATGCCGGGAGAAGGTACAATGAGCAGTTCTTC.

The chain is built from TRBV6-1 and TRBJ1-1; possibly TRBD1 for D (6 bases). V lost 3 bases and J 0 bases, leaving 8 bases between the germline ends. The CDR3 is 14 residues long. CDR1 is MNHNS and CDR2 is SASEGT in the germline V gene. The CDR3 bases are TGTGCCAGCAGTGAGACAGGAATGAACACTGAAGCTTTCTTT. Its translation is CASSETGMNTEAFF.

V usage is TRBV30 and J usage is TRBJ2-3, with D unresolved. The CDR3 is 14 amino acids. Germline V gives CDR1 GTSNPN, CDR2 SVGIG (reference sequence). Trimming shortened V by 4 bases and J by 2 bases, and 13 bases separated the two germline ends. The CDR3, as DNA: TGTGCCTGGATTGATCTGTTTAACACAGATACGCAGTATTTT. Its translation is CAWIDLFNTDTQYF.

For this clone: One end of the junction is discordant with germline, which a read error may explain. In the same sample, other DNA sequences code for this CDR3. The chain carries TRBV10-3 and TRBJ2-7; D is perhaps TRBD2 (5 bases). Germline V gene data show CDR1 as ENHRY and CDR2 as SYGVKD. The CDR3 extends over 14 amino acids. In DNA, the CDR3 is TGCGCCATCAGCGGACGTAAGTTACCCTACGAGCAGTACTTC. Translating it yields CAISGRKLPYEQYF.

V and J are TRBV30 and TRBJ2-1; TRBD1 might be the D (5 bases). CDR1 and CDR2 from the germline V gene are GTSNPN and SVGIG (reference sequence). CDR3 length: 13 residues. Trimming shortened V by 2 bases and J by 8 bases, and 13 bases separated the two germline ends. The DNA of the CDR3 is TGTGCCTGGAGTCCGAGTGGGGCCGATGAGCAGTTCTTC. This encodes CAWSPSGADEQFF.

The chain joins TRBV27 to TRBJ2-7; tentatively, D is TRBD2 (5 bases). V lost 2 bases to trimming and J lost 0 bases, with 8 bases between them. This CDR3 contains 14 residues. Germline-derived CDR1 and CDR2 are MNHEY and SMNVEV (reference sequence). The CDR3 region is CASSLTEGSYEQYF. CDR3 DNA: TGTGCCAGCAGTTTAACCGAGGGCTCCTACGAGCAGTACTTC.

This chain's CDR3 is CASSLRGDYNEQFF. For the CDR3, the DNA is TGTGCCAGCAGCTTAAGGGGGGATTACAATGAGCAGTTCTTC. The gene calls are TRBV7-8 and TRBJ2-1, with D tentatively TRBD1 or TRBD2 (6 bases each). From germline, CDR1 is SGHVS and CDR2 FQNEAQ. Trimming removed 2 bases from V and 4 bases from J, with 9 bases in between. The CDR3 extends over 14 amino acids.

The chain combines TRBV4-1 with TRBJ2-7; D unclear. V lost 4 bases and J lost 7, with 17 bases in between. The germline V gene has CDR1 MGHRA and CDR2 YSYEKL. The CDR3 totals 14 residues. CDR3 region: CASSLDPQAPEQYF. The CDR3 DNA sequence: TGCGCCAGCAGCCTTGACCCCCAGGCTCCGGAGCAGTACTTC.

This clone was seen once. J is TRBJ2-5 and V is TRBV29-1; the D gene is possibly TRBD1 (5 bases). Trimming removed 3 bases from V and 0 bases from J, with 8 bases in between. There are 13 residues in the CDR3. Germline lookup yields CDR1 SQVTM and CDR2 ANQGSEA. The CDR3 DNA reads as TGCAGCGTTGATGAAGGGGACCAAGAGACCCAGTACTTC. As protein: CSVDEGDQETQYF.

The V call is TRBV19, the J call TRBJ2-2; perhaps TRBD2 as D (6 bases). The V gene's germline CDR1 is LNHDA and CDR2 SQIVND (reference sequence). The CDR3 spans 17 residues. V was pared by 4 bases and J by 2 bases, with 17 bases between. This chain's CDR3 is CASSSGLRLDNTGELFF. The CDR3 nucleotides are TGTGCCAGTAGTAGCGGTTTGAGACTAGACAACACCGGGGAGCTGTTTTTT.

The rearrangement links TRBV10-3 to TRBJ2-4; 13 bases align to TRBD2. Germline V lookup: CDR1 ENHRY, CDR2 SYGVKD. J was trimmed by 12 bases and V by 2 bases; bases with no gene match: 4. This CDR3 is 14 amino acids long. The DNA of the CDR3 is TGTGCCATCAGTGAGACTAGCGGGGGGGCGCCTCAGTACTTC. Translating gives CAISETSGGAPQYF.

This clone was observed a handful of times. The chain has TRBV2 and TRBJ2-7, with D hard to call. The germline V gene encodes CDR1 SNHLY and CDR2 FYNNEI. CDR3 length: 14 amino acids. Trimming shortened V by 2 bases and J by 1 base, and 9 bases separated the two germline ends. CDR3 DNA: TGTGCCAGCAGTGAATCCGCCGGGTCCTACGAGCAGTACTTC. Residues: CASSESAGSYEQYF.

The chain joins TRBV30 to TRBJ2-1, with D tentatively TRBD2 (6 bases). Germline assignment: CDR1 GTSNPN and CDR2 SVGIG (reference sequence). V dropped 3 bases and J dropped 6 bases, with 6 bases sitting between them. This CDR3 has 11 residues. CDR3 amino acids: CAWRLANEQFF. As DNA, the CDR3 is TGTGCCTGGAGACTAGCCAATGAGCAGTTCTTC. Drawing the rest from reference TRBV30 and TRBJ2-1, the complete variable domain is SQTIHQWPATLVQPVGSPLSLECTVEGTSNPNLYWYRQAAGRGLQLLFYSVGIGQISSEVPQNLSASRPQDRQFILSSKKLLLSDSGFYLCAWRLANEQFFGPGTRLTVL.